The 32 T cell receptor beta chains given below trace back to one sample, sequenced in a study of blood T cell repertoires in COVID-19. Using immunoSEQ multiplex PCR, the repertoire was profiled, and TCRdb retains in-frame clones only, with some absent. The table includes 290,000 or so clones, roughly 87% detected once. The material sequenced was peripheral blood. The receptors were gathered from a man younger than 35 with active or convalescent COVID-19.

V usage is TRBV18 and J usage is TRBJ2-2; TRBD1 might be the D (6 bases). The V end was cut by 3 bases, the J end by 5 bases, with 16 bases between. Germline CDR1 and CDR2: KGHSH and LQKENI. This CDR3 is built from 16 residues. In DNA form, the CDR3 reads TGTGCCAGCTCACCTCGACAGGTCCCGGGTACCGGGGAGCTGTTTTTT. Residues: CASSPRQVPGTGELFF.

The rearrangement links TRBV3-1 (or the pseudogene TRBV3-2) to TRBJ2-1, with D perhaps matching TRBD1 (5 bases). Germline V gene lookup returns CDR1 LGHDT and CDR2 YNNKEL (reference sequence). Trimming removed 5 bases at V and 2 bases at J, with 16 bases between. This CDR3 has 16 residues. For the CDR3, the DNA is TGTGCCAGCAGCTCCTGGACACCCTTTACCTACAATGAGCAGTTCTTC. Translated, it gives CASSSWTPFTYNEQFF.

V and J are TRBV10-3 and TRBJ1-2; D is unresolved. Germline-derived CDR1 and CDR2 are ENHRY and SYGVKD. The CDR3 sequence is 11 residues long. The germline V and J ends were trimmed by 3 bases and 8 bases, with 7 bases remaining between them. The CDR3 nucleotides are TGTGCCATCAGTGAATTGGGCGGCTACACCTTC. Encoded protein: CAISELGGYTF.

This chain joins TRBV6-1 and TRBJ1-5; D perhaps matches TRBD1 (6 bases). Trimming shortened V by 6 bases and J by 7 bases, and 16 bases separated the two germline ends. In germline, CDR1 is MNHNS, CDR2 SASEGT. This CDR3 contains 14 residues. The CDR3 protein is CASRVGGVEQPQHF. The CDR3 DNA reads TGTGCCAGCAGGGTAGGGGGGGTCGAACAGCCCCAGCATTTT.

Written as DNA, the CDR3 is TGTGCCAGCAGCCAAGTGTTTGGGACAGGGCTCTATGGCTACACCTTC. Residues: CASSQVFGTGLYGYTF. The chain has TRBV14 and TRBJ1-2, with 9 bases fitting TRBD1. Unmatched junction bases numbered 7, after V lost 1 base and J lost 4 bases. The CDR3 loop spans 16 amino acids. From germline, CDR1 is SGHDN and CDR2 FVKESK. Supplemented by reference TRBV14 and TRBJ1-2, the full variable domain reads EAGVTQFPSHSVIEKGQTVTLRCDPISGHDNLYWYRRVMGKEIKFLLHFVKESKQDESGMPNNRFLAERTGGTYSTLKVQPAELEDSGVYFCASSQVFGTGLYGYTFGSGTRLTVV.

The chain recombines TRBV7-9 with TRBJ2-1; D remains unclear. V lost 1 base and J lost 13, with 11 bases in between. Per the germline V gene, CDR1 is SEHNR and CDR2 is FQNEAQ (reference sequence). The CDR3 totals 12 residues. For the CDR3, the DNA is TGTGCCAGCAGCTTAGACAATTCATCACAGTTCTTC. This encodes CASSLDNSSQFF.

The chain uses TRBV12-3 or TRBV12-4 and TRBJ2-7, with a tentative D call TRBD2 (5 bases). Trimming left V 6 bases short and J 6 bases short, with 15 bases between. This CDR3 is 13 amino acids long. CDR3 sequence: CASRELGFGEQYF. Here the CDR3 DNA reads TGTGCCAGCAGGGAACTAGGATTTGGCGAGCAGTACTTC.

V usage is TRBV7-8 and J usage is TRBJ2-1, with a possible D match to TRBD1 (5 bases). The germline V and J ends were trimmed by 6 bases and 12 bases, with 21 bases remaining between them. CDR3 length: 14 residues. Germline assignment: CDR1 SGHVS and CDR2 FQNEAQ. CDR3 DNA: TGTGCCAGCAGTTCAGACAGCTATTCAATCGGGCAGTTCTTC. Encoded protein: CASSSDSYSIGQFF. Drawing the rest from reference TRBV7-8 and TRBJ2-1, the complete variable domain is GAGVSQSPRYKVAKRGQDVALRCDPISGHVSLFWYQQALGQGPEFLTYFQNEAQLDKSGLPSDRFFAERPEGSVSTLKIQRTQQEDSAVYLCASSSDSYSIGQFFGPGTRLTVL.

The chain joins TRBV5-1 to TRBJ2-3; 9 positions agree with TRBD2. CDR3 length equals 15 residues. Germline CDR1 SGHRS, CDR2 YFSETQ. V lost 8 bases and J lost 2; bases outside the gene matches: 9. CDR3 in amino acids: CASRTGLANTDTQYF. DNA of the CDR3: TGCGCCAGTAGAACCGGACTAGCGAACACAGATACGCAGTATTTT.

The V and J genes are TRBV10-3 and TRBJ2-7; 10 positions agree with TRBD1. The V and J ends lost 7 bases and 3 bases, in that order; junction bases with no gene match: 3. The CDR3 runs to 13 residues. CDR1 ENHRY and CDR2 SYGVKD come from the germline V gene. This CDR3 is CAIKRDRGYEQYF. CDR3 sequence (DNA): TGTGCCATCAAAAGGGACAGGGGCTACGAGCAGTACTTC.

This chain connects TRBV3-1 (or the pseudogene TRBV3-2) to TRBJ1-2; 7 bases align to TRBD1. After removal of 4 bases from V and 4 bases from J, the junction contained 9 bases not matched to a gene. The CDR3 length is 15 residues. Germline V lookup: CDR1 LGHDT, CDR2 YNNKEL (reference sequence). The CDR3 sequence: CASSLSEGGSYGYTF. The DNA for the CDR3 is TGTGCCAGCAGCCTTTCTGAAGGGGGCAGCTATGGCTACACCTTC.

This clone occurred a few times. The chain is built from TRBV27 and TRBJ1-6; a weak D match, TRBD1 (6 bases). The CDR3 covers 15 residues. CDR1 MNHEY and CDR2 SMNVEV come from the germline V gene (reference sequence). The V end lost 8 bases, the J end lost 2 bases, and 13 bases lay between the germline ends. The CDR3 bases are TGTGCCAGCGGTGACGGGGACACCTATAATTCACCCCTCCACTTT. Translated, it gives CASGDGDTYNSPLHF.

The CDR3: CASSPVFGAYTEAFF. In nucleotides, the CDR3 is TGTGCCAGCAGCCCGGTTTTTGGGGCCTACACTGAAGCTTTCTTT. V usage is TRBV9 and J usage is TRBJ1-1; D may be TRBD1 (5 bases). The CDR3 has 15 amino acids. Germline assignment: CDR1 SGDLS and CDR2 YYNGEE. Between the trimmed V and J ends, which lost 4 bases and 3 bases, there was a span of 16 bases.

The chain combines TRBV6-1 with TRBJ2-7; TRBD2 matches at 11 bases. Germline V gene sequence: CDR1 MNHNS, CDR2 SASEGT. J gave up 2 bases and V 3 bases, and 9 bases lay outside the gene matches. The CDR3 consists of 17 residues. The CDR3 DNA sequence: TGTGCCAGCAGTGAGGGGGGACTAGCGGATACGGCCTACGAGCAGTACTTC. This sequence encodes CASSEGGLADTAYEQYF.

The chain joins TRBV19 to TRBJ1-1; D possibly corresponds to TRBD1 (5 bases). The CDR3 is 14 amino acids. V lost 6 bases and J 4 bases, leaving 15 bases between the germline ends. Germline CDR1 LNHDA, CDR2 SQIVND (reference sequence). This chain's CDR3 is CASRKTEVGTEAFF. In DNA form, the CDR3 reads TGTGCCAGTAGAAAGACAGAGGTGGGCACTGAAGCTTTCTTT.

The chain couples TRBV4-1 to TRBJ2-5; D is unresolved. The CDR3 consists of 13 residues. Germline V gene data show CDR1 as MGHRA and CDR2 as YSYEKL. Trimming removed 0 bases from V and 5 bases from J, with 7 bases in between. The CDR3 DNA reads as TGCGCCAGCAGCCAAGATTTATTGGAGACCCAGTACTTC. This gives the protein CASSQDLLETQYF.

This rearrangement joins TRBV29-1 to TRBJ1-4; D perhaps matches TRBD1 (6 bases). The V and J ends lost 1 base and 12 bases respectively, with 15 bases between them. CDR1 and CDR2 (germline): SQVTM, ANQGSEA. The length of the CDR3 is 13 residues. As DNA, the CDR3 is TGCAGCGTTGAAGGGGGCTACAGGGATCAACTGTTTTTT. Its protein product is CSVEGGYRDQLFF.

The chain carries TRBV9 and TRBJ2-3; D gene ambiguous. Germline V gene sequence: CDR1 SGDLS, CDR2 YYNGEE. The V gene lost 0 bases and the J gene lost 3 bases, with 11 bases spanning the gap. The CDR3 has 15 amino acids. This chain's CDR3 is CASSVDNLLTDTQYF. The CDR3 bases are TGTGCCAGCAGCGTAGATAACTTACTTACAGATACGCAGTATTTT. The full variable domain, in which reference TRBV9 and TRBJ2-3 provide the parts outside the CDR3, is DSGVTQTPKHLITATGQRVTLRCSPRSGDLSVYWYQQSLDQGLQFLIQYYNGEERAKGNILERFSAQQFPDLHSELNLSSLELGDSALYFCASSVDNLLTDTQYFGPGTRLTVL.

J is TRBJ2-7 and V is TRBV27, with TRBD1 as a possible D gene (6 bases). The germline CDR1 and CDR2 sequences are MNHEY and SMNVEV (reference sequence). The CDR3 loop spans 16 amino acids. The V gene lost 3 bases and the J gene lost 7 bases, with 22 bases spanning the gap. CDR3 sequence (DNA): TGTGCCAGCAGTTTTAATTCAGGACTCCGAGGGGGAGAGCAGTACTTC. It encodes CASSFNSGLRGGEQYF.

This clone was seen only a few times. The chain uses TRBV11-2 and TRBJ2-7, with 7 positions matching TRBD2. Germline values: CDR1 SGHAT, CDR2 FQNNGV. CDR3 size: 14 residues. Trimming at V came to 6 bases and at J to 5 bases, leaving 10 bases not matched to a gene. The CDR3 bases are TGTGCCAGCAGGTCCTGGGAGGGATCCCACGAGCAGTACTTC. Its translation: CASRSWEGSHEQYF.

This rearrangement joins TRBV4-1 to TRBJ2-7; D is perhaps TRBD1 (5 bases). Germline V lookup: CDR1 MGHRA, CDR2 YSYEKL. The CDR3 totals 15 residues. The V and J ends lost 3 bases and 3 bases respectively, with 15 bases between them. DNA of the CDR3: TGCGCCAGCAGCCAGAAGGTTGTAGGGGTCTACGAGCAGTACTTC. Translation gives CASSQKVVGVYEQYF.

The sample holds a few counts of this clone. The sample carries other DNA sequences with the same CDR3. The chain employs TRBV11-2 and TRBJ1-5; D unresolved. CDR1 is SGHAT, CDR2 FQNNGV, per germline. The CDR3 is made up of 13 amino acids. Trimming left V 1 base short and J 7 bases short, with 8 bases between. CDR3 DNA sequence: TGTGCCAGCAGCTTAGCCGGGAACCAGCCCCAGCATTTT. Translation gives CASSLAGNQPQHF.

This sequence joins TRBV6-1 and TRBJ1-1; unclear D gene. CDR1 is MNHNS and CDR2 is SASEGT in the germline V gene. The CDR3 is 14 residues long. V was cut by 3 bases and J by 0 bases, with 8 bases left in between. The CDR3, as DNA: TGTGCCAGCAGTGAGTCGGGAATGAACACTGAAGCTTTCTTT. Protein product: CASSESGMNTEAFF.

The V and J genes are TRBV6-1 and TRBJ2-5; D is undetermined. Germline lookup yields CDR1 MNHNS and CDR2 SASEGT. CDR3 length equals 14 residues. V lost 1 base, J lost 6 bases, and 12 bases lay in between. CDR3 amino acids: CASSEEPRSKTQYF. The CDR3 coding sequence is TGTGCCAGCAGTGAAGAACCCAGGTCGAAGACCCAGTACTTC.

The chain is built from TRBV28 and TRBJ1-5; D is uncertain. Trimming shortened V by 5 bases and J by 0 bases, and 17 bases separated the two germline ends. CDR3 length equals 17 residues. The germline CDR1 and CDR2 sequences are MDHEN and SYDVKM. The CDR3 protein is CASSTPEGSYSNQPQHF. The CDR3 region has the DNA TGTGCCAGCAGTACCCCAGAAGGGAGCTATAGCAATCAGCCCCAGCATTTT.

The chain links TRBV9 to TRBJ2-2; 13 bases match TRBD2. The CDR3 spans 20 residues. The trim removed 1 base at V and 1 base at J, leaving 10 bases unmatched. The germline CDR1 and CDR2 sequences are SGDLS and YYNGEE. For the CDR3, the DNA is TGTGCCAGCAGCGTAAGGCACCTGACTAGCGGGGGGTTGAACACCGGGGAGCTGTTTTTT. This encodes CASSVRHLTSGGLNTGELFF.

The CDR3 DNA is TGTGCCAGCAGCCACAATTGGGGGGGCATATACGAGCAGTACTTC. Residues: CASSHNWGGIYEQYF. This chain connects TRBV28 to TRBJ2-7; D is perhaps TRBD2 (7 bases). Germline loops: CDR1 MDHEN, CDR2 SYDVKM. Trimming pared 6 bases from V and 4 bases from J, leaving 19 bases between. This CDR3 region has 15 residues.

In this sample, this clone turned up a few times. V and J are TRBV4-1 and TRBJ1-2; D not resolved. The V end was cut by 1 base, the J end by 6 bases, with 12 bases between. The CDR3 consists of 14 residues. Germline lookup yields CDR1 MGHRA and CDR2 YSYEKL. The CDR3 DNA reads as TGCGCCAGCAGCCAAGGACAAAAATCGGATGGCTACACCTTC. It codes for CASSQGQKSDGYTF.

The rearrangement uses TRBV11-2 and TRBJ1-4; TRBD1 matches at 10 bases. CDR1 and CDR2 (germline): SGHAT, FQNNGV. This CDR3 region has 18 residues. Germline trimming cut 3 bases from V and 4 bases from J; bases unmatched to any gene: 11. The CDR3 DNA follows: TGTGCCAGCAGCTTTTTGGGGACAGGGGTCTTAAGTAATGAAAAACTGTTTTTT. As protein: CASSFLGTGVLSNEKLFF.

Worth noting for this clone: Other DNA sequences in the sample encode the same CDR3. The CDR3 region has the DNA TGTGCCAGCAGCTCATCAGTCCAAGAGACCCAGTACTTC. Its translation: CASSSSVQETQYF. The chain uses TRBV7-6 and TRBJ2-5; D gene unclear. This CDR3 is built from 13 residues. Trimming left V 4 bases short and J 1 base short, with 7 bases between. Germline assignment: CDR1 SGHVS and CDR2 FNYEAQ.

There are a few counts of this clone. The chain is built from TRBV28 and TRBJ1-5; D unclear. Germline-derived CDR1 and CDR2 are MDHEN and SYDVKM. The CDR3 runs 13 residues. The V gene lost 5 bases and the J gene lost 2 bases, with 7 bases spanning the gap. The CDR3: CASSRGRNQPQHF. CDR3 bases: TGTGCCAGCAGTCGGGGTCGCAATCAGCCCCAGCATTTT.

Points on this clone: At one boundary the junction diverges from the germline segment, which might be a read error. The chain combines TRBV6-4 with TRBJ1-3; D ambiguous. CDR3 size: 16 residues. Per the germline V gene, CDR1 is MRHNA and CDR2 is SNTAGT. In nucleotides, the CDR3 is TGTGCCAGCATTCGCAGGTTGTCTTACTCTGGAAGCACCATATATTTT. Residues: CASIRRLSYSGSTIYF.